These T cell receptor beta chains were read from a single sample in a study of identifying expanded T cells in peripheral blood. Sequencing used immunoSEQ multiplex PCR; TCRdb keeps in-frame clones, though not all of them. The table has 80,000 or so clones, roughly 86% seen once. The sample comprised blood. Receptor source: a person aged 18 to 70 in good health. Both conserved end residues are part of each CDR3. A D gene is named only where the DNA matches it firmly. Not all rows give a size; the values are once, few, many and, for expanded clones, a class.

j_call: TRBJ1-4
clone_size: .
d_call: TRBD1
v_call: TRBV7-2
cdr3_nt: TGTGCCAGCAGCGCAGGGGGCCGGACTAATGAAAAACTGTTTTTT
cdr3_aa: CASSAGGRTNEKLFF

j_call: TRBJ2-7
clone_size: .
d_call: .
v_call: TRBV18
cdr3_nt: TGTGCCAGCTCACCTGCCCCCGGGAACTCCTACGAGCAGTACTTC
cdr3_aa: CASSPAPGNSYEQYF

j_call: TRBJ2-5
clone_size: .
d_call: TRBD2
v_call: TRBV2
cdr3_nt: TGTGCCAGCAGTGAAAGCAGCGGGAGGAAGACCCAGTACTTC
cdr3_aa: CASSESSGRKTQYF

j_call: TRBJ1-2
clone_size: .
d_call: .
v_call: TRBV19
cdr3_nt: TGTGCCAGTAGTATGGGACGGCGGGACTATGGCTACACCTTC
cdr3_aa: CASSMGRRDYGYTF

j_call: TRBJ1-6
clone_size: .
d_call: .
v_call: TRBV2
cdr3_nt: TGTGCCAGCAGTGAACGGCCCCTCCACTTT
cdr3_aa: CASSERPLHF

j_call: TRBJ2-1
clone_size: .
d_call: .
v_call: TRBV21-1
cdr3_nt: TGTGCCAGCAGCAAACCGGGACTACCGGCCTACAATGAGCAGTTCTTC
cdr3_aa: CASSKPGLPAYNEQFF

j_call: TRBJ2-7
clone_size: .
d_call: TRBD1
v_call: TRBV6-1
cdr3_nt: TGTGCCAGCAGTGGCCGGGACAGGGTGAAGCAGTACTTC
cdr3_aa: CASSGRDRVKQYF

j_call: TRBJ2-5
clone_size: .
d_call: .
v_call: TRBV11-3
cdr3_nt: TGTGCCAGCAGCTTATGGGGGGAGGAGACCCAGTACTTC
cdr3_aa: CASSLWGEETQYF

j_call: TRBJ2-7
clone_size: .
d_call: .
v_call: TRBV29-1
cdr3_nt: TGCAGCGTTACTGTAGGGCCAGGCTCCTACGAGCAGTACTTC
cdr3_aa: CSVTVGPGSYEQYF

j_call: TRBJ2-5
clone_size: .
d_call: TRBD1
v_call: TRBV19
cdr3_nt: TGTGCCAGTAGTACCCGGGACAGGGGTAGTCAAGAGACCCAGTACTTC
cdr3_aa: CASSTRDRGSQETQYF

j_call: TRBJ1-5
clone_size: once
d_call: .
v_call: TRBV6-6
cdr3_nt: TGTGCCAGCTTCGGGACACCTAATCAGCCCCAGCATTTT
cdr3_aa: CASFGTPNQPQHF

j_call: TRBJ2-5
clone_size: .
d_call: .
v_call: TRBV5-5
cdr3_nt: TGTGCCAGCAGCTTCCCTGGCGGACAAGAGACCCAGTACTTC
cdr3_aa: CASSFPGGQETQYF

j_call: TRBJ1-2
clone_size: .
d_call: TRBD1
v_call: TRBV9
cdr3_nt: TGTGCCAGCAGCACAGACAGGGCCGGCTATGGCTACACCTTC
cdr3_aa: CASSTDRAGYGYTF

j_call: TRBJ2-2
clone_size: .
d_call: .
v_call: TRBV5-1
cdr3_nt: TGCGCCAGCAGCTTGGTACAGACAAACACCGGGGAGCTGTTTTTT
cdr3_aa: CASSLVQTNTGELFF

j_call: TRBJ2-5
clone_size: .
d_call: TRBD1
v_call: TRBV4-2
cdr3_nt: TGTGCCAGCAGCCAACCGGGACAGCAAGAGACCCAGTACTTC
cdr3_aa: CASSQPGQQETQYF

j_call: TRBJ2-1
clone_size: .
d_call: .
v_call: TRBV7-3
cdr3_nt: TGTGCCAGCAGCTTAATCGGGGGGCTAGTGGGCAATGAGCAGTTCTTC
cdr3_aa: CASSLIGGLVGNEQFF

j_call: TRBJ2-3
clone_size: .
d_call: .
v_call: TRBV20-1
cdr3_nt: TGCAGTGCGGCGGGGGATACGCAGTATTTT
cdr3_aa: CSAAGDTQYF

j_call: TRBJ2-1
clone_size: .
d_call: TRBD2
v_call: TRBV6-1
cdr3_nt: TGTGCCAGCAGTGTCTCCGAACTGACTAGCGGGATAGGTCCCTACAATGAGCAGTTCTTC
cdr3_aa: CASSVSELTSGIGPYNEQFF

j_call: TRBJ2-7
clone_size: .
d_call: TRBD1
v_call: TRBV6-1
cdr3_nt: TGTGCCAGCAGTGAAGCAGGGGGCATAACATACGAGCAGTACTTC
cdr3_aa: CASSEAGGITYEQYF

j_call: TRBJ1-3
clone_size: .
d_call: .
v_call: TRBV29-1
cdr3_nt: TGCAGCGTGCGGGACCCCTCGGATTTCACCATATATTTT
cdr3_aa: CSVRDPSDFTIYF

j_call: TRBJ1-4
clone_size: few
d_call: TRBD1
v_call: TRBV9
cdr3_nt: TGTGCCAGCAGCGCCGGGACAGGGAGTGAAAAACTGTTTTTT
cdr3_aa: CASSAGTGSEKLFF

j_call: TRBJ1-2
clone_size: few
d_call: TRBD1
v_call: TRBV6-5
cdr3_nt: TGTGCCAGCAGTCCGCCGGGACAGGGAAACTATGGCTACACCTTC
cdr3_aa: CASSPPGQGNYGYTF

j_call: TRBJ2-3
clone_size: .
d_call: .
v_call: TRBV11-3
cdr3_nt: TGTGCCAGCAGCTTAGGCCCTAGCCCCAACCTGCAGTATTTT
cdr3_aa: CASSLGPSPNLQYF

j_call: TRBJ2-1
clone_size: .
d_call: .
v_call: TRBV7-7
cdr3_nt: TGTGCTAGCAGCCCGACGGACAACTCAAATGAGCAGTTCTTC
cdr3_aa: CASSPTDNSNEQFF

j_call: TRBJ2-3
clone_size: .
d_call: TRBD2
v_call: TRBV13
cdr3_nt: TGTGCCAGCAGCTTGTCCGGGAGGGGCACAGATACGCAGTATTTT
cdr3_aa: CASSLSGRGTDTQYF

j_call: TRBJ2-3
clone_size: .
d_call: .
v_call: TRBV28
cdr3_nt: TGTGCCAGCAGTACAGGGGAGGCTCTACTCGAGCAGTATTTT
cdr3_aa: CASSTGEALLEQYF